This T cell receptor (beta chain) was obtained from a study of blood T cell repertoires in COVID-19. On the study more broadly: T cells, B-cell-depleted T cells, or PBMCs provided the cDNA or gDNA that served as material.

V lost 2 bases to trimming and J lost 4 bases; unmatched junction nucleotides: 10. CDR1 and CDR2 (germline): KGHSH, LQKENI. The CDR3 length is 16 residues. Data came from immunoSEQ multiplex PCR; TCRdb stores just in-frame clones and leaves some out. The repertoire includes hundreds of thousands of clones, about four fifths of them detected once, and roughly 10% sits in the top ten. The origin of this receptor is an elderly man with acute or convalescent COVID-19. Sequenced input: peripheral blood. This sequence joins TRBV18 and TRBJ1-2, with TRBD1 matching over 7 bases. CDR3 in DNA: TGTGCCAGCTCACCAACAACTCCGGGACAGAGCTATGGCTACACCTTC. Amino acids: CASSPTTPGQSYGYTF. Full variable domain (rest looked up from reference TRBV18 and TRBJ1-2): NAGVMQNPRHLVRRRGQEARLRCSPMKGHSHVYWYRQLPEEGLKFMVYLQKENIIDESGMPKERFSAEFPKEGPSILRIQQVVRGDSAAYFCASSPTTPGQSYGYTFGSGTRLTVV.